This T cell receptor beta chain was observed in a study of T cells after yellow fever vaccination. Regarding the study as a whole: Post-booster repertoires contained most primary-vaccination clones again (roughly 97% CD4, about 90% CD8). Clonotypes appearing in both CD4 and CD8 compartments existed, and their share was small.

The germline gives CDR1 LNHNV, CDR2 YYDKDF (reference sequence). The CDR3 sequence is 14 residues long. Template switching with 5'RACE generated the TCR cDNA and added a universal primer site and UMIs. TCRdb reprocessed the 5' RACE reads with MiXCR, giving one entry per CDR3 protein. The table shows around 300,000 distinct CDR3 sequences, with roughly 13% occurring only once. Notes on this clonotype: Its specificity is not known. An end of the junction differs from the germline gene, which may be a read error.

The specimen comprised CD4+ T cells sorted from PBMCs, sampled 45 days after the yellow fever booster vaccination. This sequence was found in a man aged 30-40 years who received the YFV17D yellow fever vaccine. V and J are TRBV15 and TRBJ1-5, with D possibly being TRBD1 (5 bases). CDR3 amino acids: CATSRADSTQPQHF. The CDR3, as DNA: TGTGCCACCAGCAGGGCAGACAGCACTCAGCCCCAGCATTTT.